These 29 T cell receptor beta chains originate from one sample sequenced in a study of regulatory T cells in long-lasting Graves disease. The sample's time point: persistent/refractory GD, antithyroid drugs over 5 years with positive TRAb. Extracted PBMC RNA gave rise to the TCR library. CDR3-region Arm-PCR and iRepertoire HTBI primers produced the TCR beta libraries. TCRdb re-called the multiplex PCR reads with MiXCR, one entry per CDR3 protein. The sample lists 350,000 to 500,000 distinct CDR3 sequences, roughly a fifth occurring once. The sequences come from peripheral blood mononuclear cells (PBMCs), collected when the disease was refractory, from a patient treated with antithyroid drugs. The receptors were sampled from a female donor with Graves disease.

The chain has TRBV6-1 and TRBJ2-7, with D possibly being TRBD1 or TRBD2 (5 bases each). Germline V gives CDR1 MNHNS, CDR2 SASEGT. CDR3 length equals 13 residues. The germline V and J ends were trimmed by 5 bases and 2 bases, with 10 bases remaining between them. CDR3 sequence: CASSRDGAYEQYF. As DNA, the CDR3 is TGTGCCAGCAGTAGGGACGGTGCCTACGAGCAGTACTTC.

CDR3 protein: CASSVEGADSPLHF. The CDR3, as DNA: TGTGCCAGCAGCGTAGAGGGTGCGGATTCACCCCTCCACTTT. The V call is TRBV9, the J call TRBJ1-6; D uncertain. This CDR3 spans 14 amino acids. V lost 0 bases and J 8 bases, leaving 9 bases between the germline ends. CDR1 is SGDLS, CDR2 YYNGEE, per germline.

The table lists this clonotype with many counts. This chain uses TRBV28 with TRBJ2-7; 11 bases are a match to TRBD2. Germline CDR1 MDHEN, CDR2 SYDVKM. The junction had 3 bases not matched to a gene; V was cut back by 2 bases and J by 0 bases. This CDR3 comprises 16 residues. CDR3 nucleotides: TGTGCCAGCAGTTTAATTCTAGCGGGAGGCTCCTACGAGCAGTACTTC. This gives the protein CASSLILAGGSYEQYF. Together with reference TRBV28 and TRBJ2-7, the CDR3 gives the full variable domain: DVKVTQSSRYLVKRTGEKVFLECVQDMDHENMFWYRQDPGLGLRLIYFSYDVKMKEKGDIPEGYSVSREKKERFSLILESASTNQTSMYLCASSLILAGGSYEQYFGPGTRLTVT.

This clonotype has a handful of counts. The V gene is TRBV19, the J gene TRBJ1-1; D not resolved. V lost 6 bases and J 0 bases, leaving 17 bases between the germline ends. Germline loops: CDR1 LNHDA, CDR2 SQIVND (reference sequence). The CDR3 contains 16 residues. The CDR3 region has the DNA TGTGCCAGTAGGAGGGCGACAACCGATCTGAACACTGAAGCTTTCTTT. It is translated as CASRRATTDLNTEAFF.

The sample holds many counts of this clonotype. This rearrangement joins TRBV2 to TRBJ1-4; TRBD1 matches 11 bases. From germline, CDR1 is SNHLY and CDR2 FYNNEI. The CDR3 runs to 16 residues. Trimming cost V 6 bases and J 4 bases; bases outside gene matches: 7. The CDR3 DNA sequence: TGTGCCAGCAGCGCCGGGACAGGGGGGTATAATGAAAAACTGTTTTTT. It yields the protein CASSAGTGGYNEKLFF.

A few counts support this clonotype. Sequence at one end of the junction differs from germline and may be a read error. V usage is TRBV9 and J usage is TRBJ2-5; 13 positions agree with TRBD2. The germline V gene encodes CDR1 SGDLS and CDR2 YYNGEE. CDR3 length equals 14 residues. The chain's CDR3 is CASSVGLAGEAQYF. The CDR3 bases are TGCGCCAGCAGCGTCGGACTAGCGGGAGAGGCCCAGTACTTC.

With respect to this clonotype: One end of the junction is discordant with germline, which a read error may explain. The chain joins TRBV27 to TRBJ2-6; D is possibly TRBD1 (5 bases). CDR3 length: 14 amino acids. CDR1 is MNHEY and CDR2 is SMNVEV in the germline V gene (reference sequence). The DNA of the CDR3 is TGTGCCAGCAGCAGAAGCTCTGGGGCCGACGTCCTGACTTTC. The encoded protein is CASSRSSGADVLTF.

With regard to this clonotype: This may be a read error, as it is one base from a much larger clone. The chain has TRBV18 and TRBJ1-1; the D is unclear. The CDR3 loop spans 14 amino acids. CDR1 is KGHSH, CDR2 LQKENI, per germline. The CDR3 nucleotides read TGTGCCAGCCCACCACGTCAAGTGAACACTGAAGCTTTCTTT. It translates to CASPPRQVNTEAFF. Full variable domain (outside the CDR3, taken from reference TRBV18 and TRBJ1-1): NAGVMQNPRHLVRRRGQEARLRCSPMKGHSHVYWYRQLPEEGLKFMVYLQKENIIDESGMPKERFSAEFPKEGPSILRIQQVVRGDSAAYFCASPPRQVNTEAFFGQGTRLTVV.

Only one count was recorded for this clonotype. The J gene is TRBJ2-7, the V gene TRBV5-5; TRBD1 aligns across 7 bases. Germline V gene data show CDR1 as SGHKS and CDR2 as YYEKEE (reference sequence). The CDR3 length is 15 residues. V lost 3 bases and J lost 4; bases outside the gene matches: 10. The CDR3 nucleotides read TGTGCCAGCAGCTCTGAGGACAGGATAGAGTACGAGCAGTACTTC. It yields the protein CASSSEDRIEYEQYF. Full variable domain (outside the CDR3, taken from reference TRBV5-5 and TRBJ2-7): DAGVTQSPTHLIKTRGQQVTLRCSPISGHKSVSWYQQVLGQGPQFIFQYYEKEERGRGNFPDRFSARQFPNYSSELNVNALLLGDSALYLCASSSEDRIEYEQYFGPGTRLTVT.

This chain connects TRBV27 to TRBJ2-3; D remains unclear. The germline V gene has CDR1 MNHEY and CDR2 SMNVEV (reference sequence). Trimming removed 1 base from V and 6 bases from J, with 11 bases in between. The CDR3 is made up of 14 amino acids. CDR3 bases: TGTGCCAGCAGTTTATACCCCCAATCTGATACGCAGTATTTT. Amino acids: CASSLYPQSDTQYF.

This clonotype turned up a few times. The genes are TRBV19 and TRBJ2-7; 7 positions match TRBD1. The CDR3 is 15 residues long. Unmatched junction bases numbered 9, after V lost 5 bases and J lost 2 bases. Germline loops: CDR1 LNHDA, CDR2 SQIVND (reference sequence). CDR3 residues: CASSVFSGTAYEQYF. CDR3 nucleotides: TGTGCCAGTAGTGTCTTTTCCGGGACAGCCTACGAGCAGTACTTC.

This clonotype was picked up many times. The CDR3 bases are TGTGCCAGCAGTTTATTTCCCCAGAGAGATCAGCCCCAGCATTTT. Encoded protein: CASSLFPQRDQPQHF. The rearrangement uses TRBV28 and TRBJ1-5; no clear D gene. The CDR3 has 15 residues. Between the trimmed V and J ends, which lost 1 base and 5 bases, there was a span of 12 bases. Germline V gives CDR1 MDHEN, CDR2 SYDVKM.

The table lists this clonotype with many counts. V and J are TRBV30 and TRBJ1-2, with TRBD1 matching 7 bases. The germline CDR1 and CDR2 sequences are GTSNPN and SVGIG (reference sequence). V lost 7 bases, J lost 0 bases, and 8 bases stayed unmatched. The CDR3 is made up of 14 amino acids. CDR3: CASPGQHSNYGYTF. In DNA, the CDR3 is TGTGCCTCGCCGGGACAGCACTCTAACTATGGCTACACCTTC.

In its sample, this clonotype was seen many times. J is TRBJ2-1 and V is TRBV6-1; 7 bases align to TRBD1. The CDR3 totals 21 residues. Germline loops: CDR1 MNHNS, CDR2 SASEGT. Trimming cost V 4 bases and J 0 bases; bases outside gene matches: 21. The CDR3 loop is CASSVSPYRQGEVGSYNEQFF. CDR3 nucleotides: TGTGCCAGCAGTGTGAGCCCCTACCGGCAGGGGGAAGTGGGCTCCTACAATGAGCAGTTCTTC.

The gene calls are TRBV28 and TRBJ2-7, with a weak D call TRBD2 (5 bases). The CDR3 covers 13 residues. Germline lookup yields CDR1 MDHEN and CDR2 SYDVKM. Trimming pared 8 bases from V and 5 bases from J, leaving 16 bases between. The chain's CDR3 is CASGELEGHEQYF. The CDR3 nucleotides read TGTGCCAGCGGGGAGTTAGAAGGACACGAGCAGTACTTC.

The sample holds many counts of this clonotype. This chain connects TRBV2 to TRBJ2-7; D is uncertain. CDR1 and CDR2 from the germline V gene are SNHLY and FYNNEI. This CDR3 is 15 amino acids long. V lost 2 bases and J 3 bases, leaving 14 bases between the germline ends. CDR3 bases: TGTGCCAGCAGTGAACGGGTGGTGGCGCGCTACGAGCAGTACTTC. Translation: CASSERVVARYEQYF.

This clonotype was detected only once. The rearrangement joins TRBV5-1 to TRBJ2-1; D gene ambiguous. V gave up 4 bases and J gave up 2 bases, with 13 bases separating them. Germline V gives CDR1 SGHRS, CDR2 YFSETQ. The CDR3 consists of 15 residues. The CDR3 DNA reads TGCGCCAGCAGCCCGGGCCCTTGGACCTACAATGAGCAGTTCTTC. Translating it yields CASSPGPWTYNEQFF.

This clonotype was detected only a few times. V and J are TRBV5-1 and TRBJ1-5; D is unclear. Trimming left V 3 bases short and J 2 bases short, with 9 bases between. The germline V gene encodes CDR1 SGHRS and CDR2 YFSETQ. The CDR3 covers 14 residues. The CDR3 DNA is TGCGCCAGCAGCTCGGACGGGGGCAATCAGCCCCAGCATTTT. Translation: CASSSDGGNQPQHF.

The chain uses TRBV12-3 or TRBV12-4 and TRBJ2-7; 7 positions match TRBD2. CDR3 size: 15 residues. Unmatched junction bases numbered 6, after V lost 2 bases and J lost 2 bases. CDR3 coding DNA: TGTGCCAGCAGTTTAAAGGGAGGGGAGACCTACGAGCAGTACTTC. Amino acid sequence: CASSLKGGETYEQYF.

This clonotype has a handful of counts. This chain joins TRBV11-2 and TRBJ1-5; 10 bases match TRBD1. The V gene's germline CDR1 is SGHAT and CDR2 FQNNGV. Losses at the gene ends were 5 bases for V and 7 bases for J; bases not matched to a gene: 5. The CDR3 spans 14 residues. The CDR3 here is CASSPRDRGQPQHF. The CDR3 DNA follows: TGTGCCAGCAGCCCCCGGGACAGGGGACAGCCCCAGCATTTT. Together with reference TRBV11-2 and TRBJ1-5, the CDR3 gives the full variable domain: EAGVAQSPRYKIIEKRQSVAFWCNPISGHATLYWYQQILGQGPKLLIQFQNNGVVDDSQLPKDRFSAERLKGVDSTLKIQPAKLEDSAVYLCASSPRDRGQPQHFGDGTRLSIL.

This rearrangement joins TRBV5-4 to TRBJ1-1; D possibly corresponds to TRBD1 (6 bases). Deletions cut 1 base from V and 4 bases from J, with 14 bases between. The CDR3 is 15 amino acids. Germline CDR1 reads SGHNT; CDR2 reads YYREEE (reference sequence). In nucleotides, the CDR3 is TGTGCCAGCAGCTTGTCCGGGGGCTTAGGCACTGAAGCTTTCTTT. Translating gives CASSLSGGLGTEAFF.

The chain links TRBV18 to TRBJ1-2; the match to TRBD1 covers 9 bases. Unmatched junction bases numbered 9, after V lost 3 bases and J lost 4 bases. The CDR3 runs to 16 residues. CDR1 is KGHSH, CDR2 LQKENI, per germline. CDR3 DNA sequence: TGTGCCAGCTCACCGGGACAGGGAGTATTTGCCTATGGCTACACCTTC. It encodes CASSPGQGVFAYGYTF.

In this sample, this clonotype turned up many times. The rearrangement uses TRBV2 and TRBJ1-5; D call uncertain. The V end was cut by 3 bases, the J end by 2 bases, with 17 bases between. The CDR3 runs 17 residues. Germline V CDR1 and CDR2: SNHLY, FYNNEI. The DNA of the CDR3 is TGTGCCAGCAGTGAGCGGCGGATGGGTACGGGCAATCAGCCCCAGCATTTT. This translates into CASSERRMGTGNQPQHF.

This clonotype was counted a few times. This chain links TRBV24-1 with TRBJ2-1; 8 bases fit TRBD1. V lost 4 bases, J lost 0 bases, and 7 bases stayed unmatched. The CDR3 is made up of 17 amino acids. Germline V gene sequence: CDR1 KGHDR, CDR2 SFDVKD. The CDR3 here is CATSEGQVLRSYNEQFF. The CDR3, as DNA: TGTGCCACCAGTGAGGGACAGGTCCTGCGCTCCTACAATGAGCAGTTCTTC.

This clonotype was recorded many times. The CDR3 loop is CASSLDTGVGKLFF. For the CDR3, the DNA is TGTGCCAGCAGCTTAGACACAGGGGTGGGAAAACTGTTTTTT. V and J are TRBV11-2 and TRBJ1-4; 7 nucleotides line up with TRBD1. With V trimmed by 0 bases and J by 10 bases, 5 bases remained unmatched. Looked up from germline, CDR1 is SGHAT and CDR2 is FQNNGV. The CDR3 extends over 14 amino acids.

The table lists this clonotype with many counts. The V call is TRBV6-1, the J call TRBJ1-5; D is possibly TRBD1 (6 bases). From germline, CDR1 is MNHNS and CDR2 SASEGT. V dropped 5 bases and J dropped 2 bases, with 19 bases sitting between them. This CDR3 region has 17 residues. CDR3 sequence: CASSQGGGPRGNQPQHF. CDR3 bases: TGTGCCAGCAGTCAAGGGGGGGGCCCTCGGGGCAATCAGCCCCAGCATTTT.

This clonotype was picked up many times. The rearrangement links TRBV28 to TRBJ1-3; D ambiguous. Trimming removed 6 bases at V and 0 bases at J, with 6 bases between. The CDR3 is 13 residues long. Germline CDR1 is MDHEN and CDR2 is SYDVKM. The CDR3 sequence is CASSSLSGNTIYF. CDR3 DNA: TGTGCCAGCAGCTCGCTCTCTGGAAACACCATATATTTT.

This clonotype was observed a handful of times. This sequence joins TRBV28 and TRBJ1-1; perhaps TRBD1 as D (6 bases). This CDR3 has 16 residues. Trimming stripped 4 bases from V and 0 bases from J, with 15 bases between. Germline V gene sequence: CDR1 MDHEN, CDR2 SYDVKM. In DNA, the CDR3 is TGTGCCAGCAGTTCCGGACAGCTAAGTATGAACACTGAAGCTTTCTTT. Amino acids: CASSSGQLSMNTEAFF.

Many counts were recorded for this clonotype. This chain joins TRBV20-1 and TRBJ2-2, with unresolved D. Germline V CDR1 and CDR2: DFQATT, SNEGSKA (reference sequence). This CDR3 has 12 amino acids. The V end was cut by 0 bases, the J end by 6 bases, with 5 bases between. The CDR3: CSARDSAGELFF. The CDR3 DNA reads TGCAGTGCTAGAGATTCGGCCGGGGAGCTGTTTTTT.